What follows are 22 T cell receptor beta chains derived from one specimen sequenced in a study of T cells after yellow fever vaccination. Each CDR3 protein gets one entry after TCRdb re-called the 5' RACE reads with MiXCR. The repertoire holds a few hundred thousand distinct CDR3 sequences, with approximately 12% as singletons. Sequenced material: CD4+ T cells sorted from PBMCs, taken 15 days after the yellow fever booster vaccination. The receptors derive from a man aged 18 to 30 who received the YFV17D yellow fever vaccine.

This clonotype was found a few times. This chain uses TRBV5-1 with TRBJ2-1; 11 bases map to TRBD2. V lost 5 bases and J lost 6; bases outside the gene matches: 7. The CDR3 totals 15 residues. The germline gives CDR1 SGHRS, CDR2 YFSETQ. The CDR3 spells CASRKLAGASNEQFF. CDR3 sequence (DNA): TGCGCCAGCAGGAAACTAGCGGGGGCGTCCAATGAGCAGTTCTTC.

This clonotype has just a few counts. The rearrangement joins TRBV10-3 to TRBJ2-1; 7 bases agree with TRBD1. V shed 3 bases and J 6 bases; nucleotides not matched to a gene: 8. Germline V CDR1 and CDR2: ENHRY, SYGVKD. The CDR3 runs 15 residues. This CDR3 reads CAISDDPGGSNEQFF. DNA for the CDR3: TGTGCCATCAGTGACGACCCAGGGGGTTCCAATGAGCAGTTCTTC.

This clonotype was counted only a few times. The chain carries TRBV4-2 and TRBJ1-2; TRBD1 aligns across 12 bases. The V gene end was trimmed by 0 bases and the J gene end by 8 bases; junction bases not matched to a gene: 4. Per germline, CDR1 LGHNA and CDR2 YNFKEQ. The CDR3 has 15 residues. This CDR3 reads CASSQDFGTGGGYTF. In nucleotides, the CDR3 is TGTGCCAGCAGCCAAGATTTCGGGACAGGGGGCGGCTACACCTTC.

This chain connects TRBV11-2 to TRBJ2-7; 10 bases are a match to TRBD1. CDR3 size: 17 residues. CDR1 and CDR2 from the germline V gene are SGHAT and FQNNGV. The trim removed 3 bases at V and 3 bases at J, leaving 11 bases unmatched. CDR3 bases: TGTGCCAGCAGCTTTCGGCGTGGACAGGGGGTATACTACGAGCAGTACTTC. Amino acid sequence: CASSFRRGQGVYYEQYF. Looking up the rest from reference TRBV11-2 and TRBJ2-7 gives the full variable domain: EAGVAQSPRYKIIEKRQSVAFWCNPISGHATLYWYQQILGQGPKLLIQFQNNGVVDDSQLPKDRFSAERLKGVDSTLKIQPAKLEDSAVYLCASSFRRGQGVYYEQYFGPGTRLTVT.

The V and J genes are TRBV20-1 and TRBJ1-4; 7 bases fit TRBD1. The CDR3 consists of 13 residues. The J segment lost 8 bases and the V segment lost 6 bases, leaving 9 bases of the junction unmatched. The germline CDR1 and CDR2 sequences are DFQATT and SNEGSKA (reference sequence). Here the CDR3 reads CSARGGLGEKLFF. In nucleotides, the CDR3 is TGCAGTGCCCGAGGGGGCCTAGGGGAAAAACTGTTTTTT.

V gene TRBV7-6 combines with J gene TRBJ2-1; 11 bases map to TRBD2. The CDR3 totals 16 residues. The junction had 16 bases not matched to a gene; V was cut back by 5 bases and J by 13 bases. The germline CDR1 and CDR2 sequences are SGHVS and FNYEAQ. The CDR3, as DNA: TGTGCCAGCAGCCAATCAACACTAGCGGGGGCGCCTAATCAGTTCTTC. Translated: CASSQSTLAGAPNQFF.

The sample holds many counts of this clonotype. The chain links TRBV10-3 to TRBJ2-2; a possible D gene is TRBD1 (5 bases). Trimming cost V 2 bases and J 1 base, with 5 bases left between them. In germline, CDR1 is ENHRY, CDR2 SYGVKD. This CDR3 comprises 14 residues. As DNA, the CDR3 is TGTGCCATCAGTGAGGGACAGAACACCGGGGAGCTGTTTTTT. Protein product: CAISEGQNTGELFF.

The genes are TRBV5-1 and TRBJ2-5; 7 bases agree with TRBD2. The length of the CDR3 is 16 residues. V was pared by 2 bases and J by 2 bases, with 9 bases of the junction left unmatched. Germline-derived CDR1 and CDR2 are SGHRS and YFSETQ. The CDR3 loop reads CASSFSAGTGQETQYF. The CDR3 DNA reads TGCGCCAGCAGCTTTTCAGCGGGGACTGGACAAGAGACCCAGTACTTC.

The V and J genes are TRBV5-1 and TRBJ2-4; D is perhaps TRBD1 (6 bases). The germline V and J ends were trimmed by 0 bases and 0 bases, with 10 bases remaining between them. CDR1 is SGHRS, CDR2 YFSETQ, per germline. The CDR3 runs to 16 residues. The CDR3 nucleotides read TGCGCCAGCAGCTTGGATGGGGGCTTAGCCAAAAACATTCAGTACTTC. The encoded protein is CASSLDGGLAKNIQYF.

This clonotype appeared a few times. The chain joins TRBV12-3 or TRBV12-4 to TRBJ1-2; D is possibly TRBD1 (5 bases). Between the trimmed V and J ends, which lost 11 bases and 3 bases, there was a span of 13 bases. The CDR3 is 12 residues long. DNA for the CDR3: TGTGCCGTCCGGGGGGGTGACTATGGCTACACCTTC. Translating gives CAVRGGDYGYTF.

This chain links TRBV30 with TRBJ2-7; no clear D. Germline V gives CDR1 GTSNPN, CDR2 SVGIG (reference sequence). The CDR3 is 12 amino acids. Trimming shortened V by 0 bases and J by 9 bases, and 12 bases separated the two germline ends. As DNA, the CDR3 is TGTGCCTGGAGTGTAACGGGTTATGGGCAGTACTTC. This encodes CAWSVTGYGQYF.

The genes are TRBV6-2 or TRBV6-3 and TRBJ1-1; D is undetermined. The germline V gene has CDR1 MNHEY and CDR2 SVGEGT. Trimming removed 7 bases at V and 6 bases at J, with 21 bases between. The CDR3 sequence is 15 residues long. CDR3 coding DNA: TGTGCCAGCACCTCTCTAAGGGCTACCACTCCTGAAGCTTTCTTT. Protein product: CASTSLRATTPEAFF.

The rearrangement links TRBV12-3 or TRBV12-4 to TRBJ2-2; D possibly corresponds to TRBD2 (5 bases). The CDR3 has 14 amino acids. Trimming took off 4 bases at V and 8 bases at J, with 14 bases between the two ends. CDR3 nucleotides: TGTGCCAGCAGTTCGTACAGCGGCCCGGGGGAGCTGTTTTTT. It is translated as CASSSYSGPGELFF.

This clonotype has a count of ten or more. CDR3 coding DNA: TGCGCCAGCAGCTTGGGAGTCGACCAAGAGACCCAGTACTTC. Its translation: CASSLGVDQETQYF. The chain recombines TRBV5-1 with TRBJ2-5; no clear D. The CDR3 totals 14 residues. The germline gives CDR1 SGHRS, CDR2 YFSETQ. The V gene lost 0 bases and the J gene lost 0 bases, with 6 bases spanning the gap. The full variable domain, its missing parts supplied by reference TRBV5-1 and TRBJ2-5, is KAGVTQTPRYLIKTRGQQVTLSCSPISGHRSVSWYQQTPGQGLQFLFEYFSETQRNKGNFPGRFSGRQFSNSRSEMNVSTLELGDSALYLCASSLGVDQETQYFGPGTRLLVL.

This chain links TRBV4-2 with TRBJ2-2; D is undetermined. CDR3 length: 15 residues. The V gene lost 4 bases and the J gene lost 0 bases, with 9 bases spanning the gap. Germline CDR1 LGHNA, CDR2 YNFKEQ. The DNA for the CDR3 is TGTGCCAGCAGCCGGAAACAGACGAACACCGGGGAGCTGTTTTTT. This sequence encodes CASSRKQTNTGELFF.

This clonotype was picked up a small number of times. The rearrangement uses TRBV30 and TRBJ1-4; maybe TRBD1 (6 bases). CDR3 length equals 13 residues. Looked up from germline, CDR1 is GTSNPN and CDR2 is SVGIG (reference sequence). Trimming took off 6 bases at V and 4 bases at J, with 12 bases between the two ends. The CDR3 loop reads CACADSSNEKLFF. In DNA, the CDR3 is TGTGCCTGCGCGGACAGTAGTAATGAAAAACTGTTTTTT. Full variable domain (outside the CDR3, taken from reference TRBV30 and TRBJ1-4): SQTIHQWPATLVQPVGSPLSLECTVEGTSNPNLYWYRQAAGRGLQLLFYSVGIGQISSEVPQNLSASRPQDRQFILSSKKLLLSDSGFYLCACADSSNEKLFFGSGTQLSVL.

The rearrangement joins TRBV24-1 to TRBJ2-4; D unclear. This CDR3 is 10 amino acids long. V gave up 10 bases and J gave up 7 bases, with 7 bases separating them. Per germline, CDR1 KGHDR and CDR2 SFDVKD. The CDR3 loop is CATRDNIQYF. In DNA, the CDR3 is TGTGCCACTAGAGATAACATTCAGTACTTC.

The J gene is TRBJ2-1, the V gene TRBV6-1, with 10 bases that match TRBD2. J lost 1 base, V lost 6 bases, and 15 bases had no gene match. CDR1 MNHNS and CDR2 SASEGT come from the germline V gene. CDR3 length: 19 amino acids. CDR3 in DNA: TGTGCCAGCAGGCGGCTTTTGGGTAGCGGGGGGCCATCCTACAATGAGCAGTTCTTC. Translating it yields CASRRLLGSGGPSYNEQFF.

The chain joins TRBV6-6 to TRBJ1-2, with unresolved D. The length of the CDR3 is 17 residues. V was cut by 5 bases and J by 4 bases, with 23 bases left in between. Germline CDR1 reads MNHNY; CDR2 reads SVGAGI (reference sequence). The CDR3 reads CASSQLGVVKRIYGYTF. The CDR3 nucleotides read TGTGCCAGCAGTCAACTGGGTGTAGTGAAGAGGATCTATGGCTACACCTTC.

This clonotype appeared a single time. V and J are TRBV3-1 and TRBJ2-2, with 12 bases lining up with TRBD1. Germline lookup yields CDR1 LGHDT and CDR2 YNNKEL (reference sequence). V gave up 3 bases and J gave up 7 bases; unmatched junction bases: 9. The CDR3 length is 17 residues. CDR3 amino acids: CASSQYSGTGGLGELFF. CDR3 bases: TGTGCCAGCAGCCAGTACTCCGGGACAGGGGGCCTCGGGGAGCTGTTTTTT.

This clonotype was recorded a few times. The CDR3 protein is CASSLYTGAGELFF. CDR3 coding DNA: TGTGCCAGCAGCTTGTATACGGGGGCCGGGGAGCTGTTTTTT. This chain links TRBV5-4 with TRBJ2-2; a weak D match, TRBD2 (6 bases). This CDR3 comprises 14 residues. The V gene lost 1 base and the J gene lost 6 bases, with 10 bases spanning the gap. Germline loops: CDR1 SGHNT, CDR2 YYREEE (reference sequence). The full variable domain, completed using reference TRBV5-4 and TRBJ2-2, is ETGVTQSPTHLIKTRGQQVTLRCSSQSGHNTVSWYQQALGQGPQFIFQYYREEENGRGNFPPRFSGLQFPNYSSELNVNALELDDSALYLCASSLYTGAGELFFGEGSRLTVL.

The chain uses TRBV29-1 and TRBJ2-7; 7 positions match TRBD2. Per the germline V gene, CDR1 is SQVTM and CDR2 is ANQGSEA. The CDR3 is made up of 13 amino acids. The V gene end was trimmed by 4 bases and the J gene end by 2 bases; junction bases not matched to a gene: 5. The CDR3, as DNA: TGCAGCGTTGGGGGAGCGGGACCCTACGAGCAGTACTTC. As protein: CSVGGAGPYEQYF.